A single sample gave rise to the 8 T cell receptor beta chains below, sequenced in a study of T cell changes during pregnancy in multiple sclerosis. Produced via immunoSEQ multiplex PCR; TCRdb's table is partial and in-frame only. The profile shows tens of thousands of clones, roughly 90% of them singletons. Sequences were derived from CD4+ T cells from peripheral blood mononuclear cells, sampled in the third trimester of pregnancy. All receptors derive from a female donor in good health, enrolled as a control in a pregnancy study.

To note about this clone: A read error may account for a junction end that differs from germline. This chain connects TRBV4-2 to TRBJ1-4; 8 nucleotides agree with TRBD1. The germline V gene has CDR1 LGHNA and CDR2 YNFKEQ. The CDR3 contains 16 residues. The DNA of the CDR3 is TGTGCCAGCAGCCAAGATCCTTCGGCCGACAGGGGAGGGACCATTTTT. Translation: CASSQDPSADRGGTIF.

The chain links TRBV19 to TRBJ1-2, with TRBD1 identical over 8 bases. CDR1 is LNHDA, CDR2 SQIVND, per germline (reference sequence). CDR3 length: 14 residues. Germline trimming cut 3 bases from V and 6 bases from J; bases unmatched to any gene: 6. CDR3 sequence: CASSMGDRTHGYTF. The CDR3 DNA follows: TGTGCCAGTAGTATGGGGGACAGGACTCATGGCTACACCTTC.

The rearrangement joins TRBV19 to TRBJ1-2; D gene unclear. This CDR3 has 18 residues. The germline V gene has CDR1 LNHDA and CDR2 SQIVND (reference sequence). Trimming pared 3 bases from V and 1 base from J, leaving 21 bases between. In nucleotides, the CDR3 is TGTGCCAGTAGTATGCGGCAGCCAACAAGCGAACGTAACTATGGCTACACCTTC. It translates to CASSMRQPTSERNYGYTF.

This sequence joins TRBV30 and TRBJ1-6, with no clear D. In germline, CDR1 is GTSNPN, CDR2 SVGIG (reference sequence). The CDR3 covers 13 residues. This CDR3 reads CAASEGNYSPLHF. The CDR3 bases are TGTGCTGCAAGTGAGGGAAACTATTCACCCCTCCACTTT.

This sequence joins TRBV7-2 and TRBJ2-7; no clear D. Germline V gene lookup returns CDR1 SGHTA and CDR2 FQGNSA. The V end lost 0 bases, the J end lost 0 bases, and 9 bases lay between the germline ends. The CDR3 totals 15 residues. The CDR3 loop is CASSLAYGSSYEQYF. The CDR3 DNA is TGTGCCAGCAGCTTAGCGTATGGCAGCTCCTACGAGCAGTACTTC. The complete variable domain, with remaining parts taken from reference TRBV7-2 and TRBJ2-7, reads GAGVSQSPSNKVTEKGKDVELRCDPISGHTALYWYRQSLGQGLEFLIYFQGNSAPDKSGLPSDRFSAERTGGSVSTLTIQRTQQEDSAVYLCASSLAYGSSYEQYFGPGTRLTVT.

V and J are TRBV6-1 and TRBJ1-5; 7 positions agree with TRBD1. V shed 10 bases, J shed 0 bases, and the junction held 6 bases outside the gene matches. The CDR3 runs 14 residues. The germline CDR1 and CDR2 sequences are MNHNS and SASEGT. The CDR3 reads CATQQGFSNQPQHF. DNA for the CDR3: TGTGCCACGCAACAGGGGTTTAGCAATCAGCCCCAGCATTTT.

In this sample, this clone turned up a few times. J is TRBJ1-1 and V is TRBV7-9; the match to TRBD1 covers 8 bases. Germline V lookup: CDR1 SEHNR, CDR2 FQNEAQ (reference sequence). The CDR3 length is 13 residues. The V segment lost 7 bases and the J segment 4 bases; nucleotides outside the gene matches: 5. The CDR3 DNA sequence: TGTGCCAGCACCCCACAGGGGGGCACTGAAGCTTTCTTT. Amino acids: CASTPQGGTEAFF.

Remarks on this clone: The junction does not match germline at one end; this may be a read error. The chain employs TRBV5-1 and TRBJ2-2; 9 positions match TRBD1. The CDR3 has 16 residues. Germline V gene sequence: CDR1 SGHRS, CDR2 YFSETQ. The CDR3: CASSFTGGINTGKLFF. For the CDR3, the DNA is TGCGCCAGCAGCTTTACAGGGGGCATCAACACCGGGAAGCTGTTTTTT.